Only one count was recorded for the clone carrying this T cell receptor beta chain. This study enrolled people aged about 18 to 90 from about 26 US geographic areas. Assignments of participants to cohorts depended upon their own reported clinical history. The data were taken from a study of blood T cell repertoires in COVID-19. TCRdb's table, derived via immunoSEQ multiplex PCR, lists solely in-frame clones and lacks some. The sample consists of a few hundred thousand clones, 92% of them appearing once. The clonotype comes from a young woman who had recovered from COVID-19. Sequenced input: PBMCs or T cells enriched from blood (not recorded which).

The CDR3 protein is CATSRDRATEAFF. The DNA for the CDR3 is TGTGCCACAAGCAGGGATCGAGCCACTGAAGCTTTCTTT. The V call is TRBV6-5, the J call TRBJ1-1; TRBD1 is a possible D gene (5 bases). The CDR3 has 13 residues. CDR1 MNHEY and CDR2 SVGAGI come from the germline V gene. V shed 10 bases and J shed 4 bases, with 16 bases lying between them.